These 9 T cell receptor beta chains originate from one sample sequenced in a study of control samples from healthy donors and cancer patients (dated by TCRdb to 2019 to 2021). Receptor libraries were prepared by the immunoSEQ multiplex PCR assay. Not all clones reach the TCRdb copy of this immuneACCESS table, which keeps in-frame sequences only. Checked studies attribute under half of the gap to unresolved V genes and leave the rest unexplained. The sample has approximately 150,000 clones on record, about 91% of them singletons. The ten largest clonotypes hold over 1.5% of the sample. Specimen: blood. The receptor source for this set is a man between 18 and 29 years old in good health.

The V call is TRBV28, the J call TRBJ2-4, with no clear D. Germline assignment: CDR1 MDHEN and CDR2 SYDVKM. Between the trimmed V and J ends, which lost 4 bases and 4 bases, there was a span of 8 bases. This CDR3 region has 13 residues. The CDR3 region is CASSSPDKNIQYF. The CDR3 DNA is TGTGCCAGCAGTTCGCCAGATAAAAACATTCAGTACTTC.

This sequence joins TRBV28 and TRBJ2-1; D is unresolved. Trimming left V 6 bases short and J 7 bases short, with 10 bases between. This CDR3 contains 12 residues. CDR1 is MDHEN, CDR2 SYDVKM, per germline. As DNA, the CDR3 is TGTGCCAGCAGCTCCCCTTGGAATGAGCAGTTCTTC. Amino acid sequence: CASSSPWNEQFF.

The rearrangement uses TRBV27 and TRBJ2-7; 7 bases agree with TRBD1. V was clipped by 3 bases and J by 1 base; unmatched bases: 6. The CDR3 totals 15 residues. Per germline, CDR1 MNHEY and CDR2 SMNVEV (reference sequence). This CDR3 reads CASSLGQGVSYEQYF. DNA for the CDR3: TGTGCCAGCAGTTTGGGCCAGGGGGTTTCCTACGAGCAGTACTTC.

This chain joins TRBV7-8 and TRBJ2-1, with D maybe TRBD1 (5 bases). CDR1 and CDR2 from the germline V gene are SGHVS and FQNEAQ. The germline V and J ends were trimmed by 7 bases and 3 bases, with 13 bases remaining between them. This CDR3 is built from 14 residues. The CDR3 spells CASTDSKVYNEQFF. The CDR3 coding sequence is TGTGCCAGCACCGACAGTAAAGTCTACAATGAGCAGTTCTTC.

The chain combines TRBV6-5 with TRBJ2-7; weak D call: TRBD2 (5 bases). V was trimmed by 0 bases and J by 4 bases, leaving 16 bases between them. There are 16 residues in the CDR3. Germline CDR1 is MNHEY and CDR2 is SVGAGI. The CDR3 DNA reads as TGTGCCAGCAGTTACTCGTCGGTGGGTCGAGGGTACGAGCAGTACTTC. It translates to CASSYSSVGRGYEQYF.

The gene calls are TRBV6-5 and TRBJ2-7, with 7 bases matching TRBD1. The CDR3 contains 15 residues. The germline gives CDR1 MNHEY, CDR2 SVGAGI. Trimming removed 0 bases from V and 4 bases from J; junction bases left unmatched: 6. DNA of the CDR3: TGTGCCAGCAGTTACTCGAGGGGGCTTCTTTACGAGCAGTACTTC. Translation: CASSYSRGLLYEQYF.

DNA for the CDR3: TGTGTCCAGACCCGGGACAGGGGAGACGAGCAGTACTTC. It yields the protein CVQTRDRGDEQYF. V and J are TRBV2 and TRBJ2-7; TRBD1 matches 10 bases. CDR1 is SNHLY, CDR2 FYNNEI, per germline. This CDR3 spans 13 amino acids.

The chain couples TRBV19 to TRBJ1-6; 7 nucleotides agree with TRBD1. Germline CDR1 LNHDA, CDR2 SQIVND (reference sequence). CDR3 size: 15 residues. The J segment lost 4 bases and the V segment lost 7 bases, leaving 7 bases of the junction unmatched. The CDR3: CASNPGQNYNSPLHF. CDR3 coding DNA: TGTGCCAGTAACCCGGGACAGAATTATAATTCACCCCTCCACTTT.

The gene calls are TRBV27 and TRBJ2-3; 7 nucleotides match TRBD1. The germline CDR1 and CDR2 sequences are MNHEY and SMNVEV (reference sequence). This CDR3 comprises 14 residues. J was trimmed by 2 bases and V by 6 bases; bases with no gene match: 5. The CDR3 sequence: CASSLQGSTDTQYF. Here the CDR3 DNA reads TGTGCCAGCAGCTTACAGGGGTCCACAGATACGCAGTATTTT.